One and the same sample provided the 16 T cell receptor beta chains below, sequenced in a study of response to subunit inactivated influenza vaccine. MiXCR was run by TCRdb on the RT-PCR reads, yielding one entry per CDR3 protein. This table has 280,000 or so distinct CDR3 sequences, 20% to 25% appearing once. Material: PBMCs from blood, obtained less than 22 months after vaccination. The receptors derive from a man between 50 and 69 years old who received an inactivated influenza vaccine.

With respect to this clonotype: At one of its ends the junction is not consistent with the germline gene, which may arise from a read error. The rearrangement joins TRBV6-5 to TRBJ2-4, with TRBD2 identical over 7 bases. From germline, CDR1 is MNHEY and CDR2 SVGAGI. The CDR3 extends over 16 amino acids. CDR3 sequence (DNA): TGTGCCAACAGTTACAGCCTAGCGGTAGCCAAAAACATTCAGTACTTC. It codes for CANSYSLAVAKNIQYF.

The CDR3 loop is CASSTRQGASGELFF. CDR3 bases: TGTGCCAGCAGCACAAGACAGGGGGCGTCCGGGGAGCTGTTTTTT. V and J are TRBV14 and TRBJ2-2, with 10 bases identical to TRBD1. The germline V gene has CDR1 SGHDN and CDR2 FVKESK. V lost 5 bases to trimming and J lost 6 bases; unmatched junction nucleotides: 6. CDR3 length: 15 residues.

This clonotype was seen many times. The V gene is TRBV4-3, the J gene TRBJ1-4, with D possibly being TRBD1 (6 bases). Trimming removed 0 bases from V and 8 bases from J, with 19 bases in between. The CDR3 loop spans 17 amino acids. Germline V gene sequence: CDR1 LGHNA, CDR2 YSLEER. The CDR3, as DNA: TGCGCCAGCAGCCAAGACCCCAAGGTCACAGGGTGGGAAAAACTGTTTTTT. It specifies CASSQDPKVTGWEKLFF.

The sample holds a few counts of this clonotype. Here the CDR3 DNA reads TGTGCCAGCAGTTACACCACAGCGGGAGCCCACGAGCAGTACTTC. Protein sequence: CASSYTTAGAHEQYF. This chain links TRBV6-2 or TRBV6-3 with TRBJ2-7, with 8 bases matching TRBD2. With 2 bases clipped from V and 5 bases from J, the junction kept 8 bases outside the gene matches. Germline V gives CDR1 MNHEY, CDR2 SVGEGT. The CDR3 runs 15 residues.

A note on this clonotype: This may be a read error, as it is one base from a much larger clone. The chain combines TRBV29-1 with TRBJ1-1; tentatively, D is TRBD1 (5 bases). In germline, CDR1 is SQVTM, CDR2 ANQGSEA. The length of the CDR3 is 13 residues. The CDR3 sequence is CSVDKRQWHESFF. For the CDR3, the DNA is TGCAGCGTCGATAAAAGACAGTGGCATGAATCTTTCTTT.

This clonotype appeared many times. The V gene is TRBV2, the J gene TRBJ2-5, with TRBD1 identical over 9 bases. Germline CDR1 reads SNHLY; CDR2 reads FYNNEI. This CDR3 is built from 14 residues. The V gene end was trimmed by 6 bases and the J gene end by 2 bases; junction bases not matched to a gene: 4. This CDR3 reads CASREGQGQETQYF. Written as DNA, the CDR3 is TGTGCCAGCAGAGAGGGACAGGGTCAAGAGACCCAGTACTTC.

This clonotype showed up just a few times. The chain joins TRBV18 to TRBJ1-6; a possible D gene is TRBD1 (5 bases). Trimming cost V 4 bases and J 5 bases, with 12 bases left between them. The CDR3 covers 15 residues. CDR1 and CDR2 (germline): KGHSH, LQKENI. CDR3: CASSLGRSDNSPLHF. The CDR3 DNA follows: TGTGCCAGCTCACTGGGACGGTCCGATAATTCACCCCTCCACTTT.

This clonotype was detected a few times. The DNA of the CDR3 is TGTGCCAGTTTCCAGGGGATGAATTCACCCCTCCACTTT. As protein: CASFQGMNSPLHF. The chain joins TRBV5-5 to TRBJ1-6; tentatively, D is TRBD1 (6 bases). Trimming took 8 bases from V and 7 from J, leaving 13 bases between them. The CDR3 totals 13 residues. Germline V gene data show CDR1 as SGHKS and CDR2 as YYEKEE (reference sequence).

A few counts support this clonotype. This chain joins TRBV4-2 and TRBJ1-4; tentatively, D is TRBD1 (5 bases). The CDR3 is made up of 15 amino acids. Trimming took off 1 base at V and 8 bases at J, with 14 bases between the two ends. The germline V gene has CDR1 LGHNA and CDR2 YNFKEQ. CDR3 protein: CASSQGGREAEKLFF. In DNA form, the CDR3 reads TGTGCCAGCAGCCAAGGGGGGAGGGAAGCCGAAAAACTGTTTTTT.

The gene calls are TRBV28 and TRBJ1-1; D is uncertain. Trimming took 6 bases from V and 2 from J, leaving 10 bases between them. CDR1 MDHEN and CDR2 SYDVKM come from the germline V gene. The length of the CDR3 is 13 residues. CDR3 DNA sequence: TGTGCCAGCAGACGTGGGTATAACACTGAAGCTTTCTTT. Translation: CASRRGYNTEAFF.

At least ten counts were recorded for this clonotype. This chain joins TRBV5-1 and TRBJ1-1, with D perhaps TRBD1 (5 bases). Germline-derived CDR1 and CDR2 are SGHRS and YFSETQ. The CDR3 runs to 13 residues. The V gene lost 0 bases and the J gene lost 4 bases, with 7 bases spanning the gap. In DNA, the CDR3 is TGCGCCAGCAGCTTGGAAAGGGGCACTGAAGCTTTCTTT. Protein sequence: CASSLERGTEAFF.

The V call is TRBV27, the J call TRBJ2-3, with D perhaps matching TRBD2 (7 bases). Between the trimmed V and J ends, which lost 4 bases and 5 bases, there was a span of 19 bases. The length of the CDR3 is 16 residues. Germline V lookup: CDR1 MNHEY, CDR2 SMNVEV (reference sequence). CDR3 loop: CASSSPARGGQDTQYF. The DNA for the CDR3 is TGTGCCAGCAGTTCCCCCGCGCGCGGGGGCCAAGATACGCAGTATTTT.

The J gene is TRBJ2-3, the V gene TRBV12-3 or TRBV12-4, with 10 bases identical to TRBD2. The CDR3 runs 13 residues. The trim removed 11 bases at V and 4 bases at J, leaving 6 bases unmatched. The CDR3 is CASRTSGADTQYF. The CDR3 DNA reads TGTGCCTCCCGGACTAGCGGCGCAGATACGCAGTATTTT.

The sample holds many counts of this clonotype. The V call is TRBV28, the J call TRBJ1-2; D is perhaps TRBD1 (6 bases). This CDR3 contains 11 residues. V was clipped by 4 bases and J by 8 bases, with 8 bases between them. Germline assignment: CDR1 MDHEN and CDR2 SYDVKM. The CDR3 reads CASSYREGYTF. The DNA of the CDR3 is TGTGCCAGCAGTTACAGGGAAGGCTACACCTTC.

V and J are TRBV9 and TRBJ2-1; D ambiguous. The V gene's germline CDR1 is SGDLS and CDR2 YYNGEE. There are 14 residues in the CDR3. Between the trimmed V and J ends, which lost 2 bases and 6 bases, there was a span of 12 bases. This CDR3 is CASSVGSSVNEQFF. The CDR3 DNA reads as TGTGCCAGCAGCGTGGGATCTTCCGTCAATGAGCAGTTCTTC.

As regards this clonotype: This clone may be a read error of a much larger clone one base away. The rearrangement uses TRBV6-2 or TRBV6-3 and TRBJ2-5, with D unclear. This CDR3 has 12 residues. Germline CDR1 reads MNHEY; CDR2 reads SVGEGT. The chain's CDR3 is CAGSYVTETQYF. The DNA of the CDR3 is TGTGCCGGCAGTTACGTCACGGAGACCCAGTACTTC.